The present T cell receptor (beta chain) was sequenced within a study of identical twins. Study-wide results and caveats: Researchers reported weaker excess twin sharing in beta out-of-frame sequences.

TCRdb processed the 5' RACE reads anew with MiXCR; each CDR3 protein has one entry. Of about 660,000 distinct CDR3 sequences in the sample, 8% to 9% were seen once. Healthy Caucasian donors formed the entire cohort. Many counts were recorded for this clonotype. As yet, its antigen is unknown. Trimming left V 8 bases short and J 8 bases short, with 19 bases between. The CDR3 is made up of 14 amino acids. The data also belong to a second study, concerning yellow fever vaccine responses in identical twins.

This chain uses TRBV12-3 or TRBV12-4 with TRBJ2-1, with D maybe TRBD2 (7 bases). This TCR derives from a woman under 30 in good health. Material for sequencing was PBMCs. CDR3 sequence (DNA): TGTGCCAGCTCCCTGAGGGGGGGCTCTTATGAGCAGTTCTTC. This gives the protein CASSLRGGSYEQFF.